A selection of T cell receptor beta chains follows, all from one sample in a study of glioma-infiltrating T cells. TCRdb reprocessed the multiplex PCR reads with MiXCR, giving one entry per CDR3 protein. The sample includes about 89,000 distinct CDR3 sequences, about 23% seen only once; the top ten take roughly 7%. The source material was glioma tissue, nonneoplastic brain tissue, or PBMCs (not recorded which). These receptors all stem from a human donor with low-grade glioma or glioblastoma, undergoing nonglioma brain surgery, or in good health (not recorded which). Each CDR3 is given with its conserved first and last residue. Size tells how often a clone was seen (once, few, many) or the class of an expanded clone, and some rows leave it out.

v_call | clone_size | cdr3_length | cdr3_aa
TRBV6-1 | many | 14 | CASRPLMKANEQFF
TRBV11-2 | - | 16 | CASLLTLTQPTDTQYF
TRBV2 | - | 15 | CAISVNRAPNYGYIF
TRBV16 | many | 15 | CASSPWDAFTDTQYF
TRBV5-1 | - | 15 | CASSLVRRGNYGYTF
TRBV18 | many | 13 | CASSPHTGEEQYF
TRBV15 | many | 16 | CATSRVGRASENEQFF
TRBV6-6 | many | 15 | CASSYSGDANYGYTF
TRBV7-8 | many | 14 | CASRPRMRAYEQYF
TRBV2 | many | 14 | CASSGWWTGNEQFF
TRBV11-2 | few | 14 | CASSPTGRAYGYTF